This T cell receptor (beta chain) was sequenced during a study of a mutant IDH1 vaccine in newly diagnosed glioma. Study-wide findings and caveats: Roughly 93% of patients showed vaccine-induced immune responses across multiple MHC alleles.

As for time point: week 35, safety follow-up. Vaccine doses each comprised 300 ug of mutant IDH1 20-mer peptide, with topical imiquimod. Using immunoSEQ multiplex PCR, the repertoire was profiled, and TCRdb retains in-frame clones only, with some absent. Seen here are 45,000 to 60,000 clones, around 90% observed once, and the top ten hold roughly 5%. Looked up from germline, CDR1 is SGHAT and CDR2 is FQNNGV. CDR3 size: 17 residues. V shed 3 bases and J 0 bases; nucleotides not matched to a gene: 5. This clone was seen a single time. The target antigen is unknown. This sample comprised PBMCs, obtained from a glioma patient whose treatment included an IDH1 peptide vaccine. The J gene is TRBJ2-6, the V gene TRBV11-2; 7 bases are shared with TRBD2. The TCR originated in a woman aged 35 to 49 with glioma. The CDR3 spells CASSLGGTLSGANVLTF. CDR3 bases: TGTGCCAGCAGCTTGGGGGGGACCCTCTCTGGGGCCAACGTCCTGACTTTC.